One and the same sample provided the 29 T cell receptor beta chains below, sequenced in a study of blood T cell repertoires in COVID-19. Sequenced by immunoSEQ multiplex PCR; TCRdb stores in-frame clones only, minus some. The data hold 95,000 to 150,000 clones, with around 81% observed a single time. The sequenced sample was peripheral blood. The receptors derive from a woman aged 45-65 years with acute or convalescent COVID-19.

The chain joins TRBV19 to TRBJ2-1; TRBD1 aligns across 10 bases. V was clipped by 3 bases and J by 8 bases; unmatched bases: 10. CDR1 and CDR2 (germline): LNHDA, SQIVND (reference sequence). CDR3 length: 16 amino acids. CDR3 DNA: TGTGCCAGTAGTATCATGACAGGGGGCGGAGGCCATGAGCAGTTCTTC. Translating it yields CASSIMTGGGGHEQFF.

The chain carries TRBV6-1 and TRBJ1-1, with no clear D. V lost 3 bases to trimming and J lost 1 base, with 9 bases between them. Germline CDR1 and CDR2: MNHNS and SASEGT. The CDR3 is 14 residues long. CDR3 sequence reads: CASSDPDKNTEAFF. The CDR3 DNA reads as TGTGCCAGCAGTGATCCCGACAAGAACACTGAAGCTTTCTTT.

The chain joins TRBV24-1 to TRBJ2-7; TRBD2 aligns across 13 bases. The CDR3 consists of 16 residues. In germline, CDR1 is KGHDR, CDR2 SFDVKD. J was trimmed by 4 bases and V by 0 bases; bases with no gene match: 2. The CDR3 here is CATSDLGTSGAYEQYF. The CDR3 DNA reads TGTGCCACCAGTGATTTGGGGACTAGCGGGGCATACGAGCAGTACTTC.

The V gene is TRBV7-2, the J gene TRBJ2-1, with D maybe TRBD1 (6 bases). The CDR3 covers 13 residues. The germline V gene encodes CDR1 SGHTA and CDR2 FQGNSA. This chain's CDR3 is CAQEQGIYNEQFF. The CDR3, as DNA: TGTGCTCAGGAGCAGGGGATCTACAATGAGCAGTTCTTC. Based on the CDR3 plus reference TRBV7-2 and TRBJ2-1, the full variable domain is GAGVSQSPSNKVTEKGKDVELRCDPISGHTALYWYRQSLGQGLEFLIYFQGNSAPDKSGLPSDRFSAERTGGSVSTLTIQRTQQEDSAVYLCAQEQGIYNEQFFGPGTRLTVL.

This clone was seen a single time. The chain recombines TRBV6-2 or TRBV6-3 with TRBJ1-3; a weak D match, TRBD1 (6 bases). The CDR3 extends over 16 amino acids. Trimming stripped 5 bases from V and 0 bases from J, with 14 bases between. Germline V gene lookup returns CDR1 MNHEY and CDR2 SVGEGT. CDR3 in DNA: TGTGCCAGCAGTCCACCGGGACAAAGCTCTGGAAACACCATATATTTT. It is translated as CASSPPGQSSGNTIYF.

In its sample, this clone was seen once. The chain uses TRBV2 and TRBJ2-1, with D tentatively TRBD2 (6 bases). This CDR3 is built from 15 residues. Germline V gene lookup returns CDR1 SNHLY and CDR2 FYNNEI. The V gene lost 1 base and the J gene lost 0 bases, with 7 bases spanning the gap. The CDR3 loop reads CASSEGGASYNEQFF. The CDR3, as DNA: TGTGCCAGCAGTGAAGGCGGGGCCTCCTACAATGAGCAGTTCTTC.

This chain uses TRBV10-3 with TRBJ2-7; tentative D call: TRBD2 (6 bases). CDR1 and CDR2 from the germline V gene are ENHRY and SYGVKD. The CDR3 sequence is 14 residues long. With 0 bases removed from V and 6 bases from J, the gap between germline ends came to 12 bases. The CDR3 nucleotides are TGTGCCATCAGTGAGTCGGGACTCCTTGCCGAGCAGTACTTC. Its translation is CAISESGLLAEQYF.

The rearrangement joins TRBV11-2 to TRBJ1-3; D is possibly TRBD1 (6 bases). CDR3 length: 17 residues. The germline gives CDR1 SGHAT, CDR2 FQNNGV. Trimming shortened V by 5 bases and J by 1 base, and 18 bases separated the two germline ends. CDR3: CASSRPLGGQSGNTIYF. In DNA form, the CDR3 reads TGTGCCAGCAGCCGGCCCCTCGGGGGGCAGTCTGGAAACACCATATATTTT.

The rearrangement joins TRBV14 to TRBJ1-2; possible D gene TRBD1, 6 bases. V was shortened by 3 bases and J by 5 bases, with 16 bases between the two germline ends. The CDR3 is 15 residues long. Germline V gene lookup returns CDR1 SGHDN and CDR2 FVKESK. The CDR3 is CASSQDRLGQYGYTF. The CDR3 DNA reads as TGTGCCAGCAGCCAGGACCGGTTAGGACAGTATGGCTACACCTTC.

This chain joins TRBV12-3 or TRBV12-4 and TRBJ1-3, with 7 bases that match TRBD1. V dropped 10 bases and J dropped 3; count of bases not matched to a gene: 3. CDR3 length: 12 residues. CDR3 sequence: CATGTDGNTIYF. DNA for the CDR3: TGTGCCACCGGGACAGATGGAAACACCATATATTTT.

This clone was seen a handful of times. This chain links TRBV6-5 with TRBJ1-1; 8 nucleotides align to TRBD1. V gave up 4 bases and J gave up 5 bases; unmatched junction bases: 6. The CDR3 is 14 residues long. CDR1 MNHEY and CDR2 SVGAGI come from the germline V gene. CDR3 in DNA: TGTGCCAGCAGTTTTGGGACAGGAGGGACTGAAGCTTTCTTT. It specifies CASSFGTGGTEAFF.

The CDR3 coding sequence is TGTGCCAGCTCCGGGACAGGGCCCTACGAGCAGTACTTC. Translating it yields CASSGTGPYEQYF. The chain joins TRBV18 to TRBJ2-7, with 9 bases aligning to TRBD1. The ends lost 6 bases at V and 2 bases at J; junction bases unmatched: 2. CDR3 length equals 13 residues. CDR1 is KGHSH and CDR2 is LQKENI in the germline V gene.

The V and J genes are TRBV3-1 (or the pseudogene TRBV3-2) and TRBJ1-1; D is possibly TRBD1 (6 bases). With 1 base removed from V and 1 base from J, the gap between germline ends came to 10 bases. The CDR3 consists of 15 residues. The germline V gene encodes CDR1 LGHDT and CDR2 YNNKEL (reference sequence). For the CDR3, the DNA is TGTGCCAGCAGCCAAGCGGGGACACCGAACACTGAAGCTTTCTTT. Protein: CASSQAGTPNTEAFF.

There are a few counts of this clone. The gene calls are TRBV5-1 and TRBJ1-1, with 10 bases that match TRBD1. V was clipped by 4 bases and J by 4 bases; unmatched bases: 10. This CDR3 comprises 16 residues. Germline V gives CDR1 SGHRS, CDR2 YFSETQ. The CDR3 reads CASSEGQGWVSTEAFF. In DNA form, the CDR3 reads TGCGCCAGCAGCGAGGGACAGGGGTGGGTTTCCACTGAAGCTTTCTTT.

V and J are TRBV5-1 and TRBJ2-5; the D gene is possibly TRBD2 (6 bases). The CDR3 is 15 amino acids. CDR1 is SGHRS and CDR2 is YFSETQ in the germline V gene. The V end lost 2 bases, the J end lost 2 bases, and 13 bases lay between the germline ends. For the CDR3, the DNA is TGCGCCAGCAGCTTCGATCGGGGGAAGCAAGAGACCCAGTACTTC. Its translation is CASSFDRGKQETQYF.

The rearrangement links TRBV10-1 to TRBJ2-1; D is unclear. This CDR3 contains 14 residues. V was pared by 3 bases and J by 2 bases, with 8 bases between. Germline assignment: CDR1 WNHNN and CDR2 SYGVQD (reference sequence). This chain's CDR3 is CASSEGEAYNEQFF. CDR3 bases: TGCGCCAGCAGTGAAGGAGAGGCCTACAATGAGCAGTTCTTC.

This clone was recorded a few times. Here the CDR3 DNA reads TGTGCCAGCAGTCCGGGACAGGGAGGTTGGCAGCCCCAGCATTTT. Its translation: CASSPGQGGWQPQHF. The chain employs TRBV2 and TRBJ1-5, with 9 bases identical to TRBD1. Per the germline V gene, CDR1 is SNHLY and CDR2 is FYNNEI. Losses at the gene ends were 5 bases for V and 7 bases for J; bases not matched to a gene: 9. The CDR3 contains 15 residues.

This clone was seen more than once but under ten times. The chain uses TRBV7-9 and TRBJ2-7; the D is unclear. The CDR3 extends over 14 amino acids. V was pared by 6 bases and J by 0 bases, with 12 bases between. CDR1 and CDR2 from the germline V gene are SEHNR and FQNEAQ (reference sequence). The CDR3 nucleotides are TGTGCCAGCAGTCCGGGTACGAGCTCCTACGAGCAGTACTTC. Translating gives CASSPGTSSYEQYF.

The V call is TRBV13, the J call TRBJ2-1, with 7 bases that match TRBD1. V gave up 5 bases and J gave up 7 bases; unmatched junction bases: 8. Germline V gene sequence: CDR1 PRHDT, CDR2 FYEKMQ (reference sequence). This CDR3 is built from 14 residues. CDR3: CASSGRDRGNEQFF. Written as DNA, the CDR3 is TGTGCCAGCAGCGGACGGGACAGAGGAAATGAGCAGTTCTTC.

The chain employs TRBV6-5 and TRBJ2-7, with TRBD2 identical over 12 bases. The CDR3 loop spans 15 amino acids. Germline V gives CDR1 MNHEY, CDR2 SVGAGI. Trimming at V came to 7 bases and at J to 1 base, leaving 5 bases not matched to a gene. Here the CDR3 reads CASNQLAGGSYEQYF. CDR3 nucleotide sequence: TGTGCCAGCAACCAACTAGCGGGGGGTTCCTACGAGCAGTACTTC.

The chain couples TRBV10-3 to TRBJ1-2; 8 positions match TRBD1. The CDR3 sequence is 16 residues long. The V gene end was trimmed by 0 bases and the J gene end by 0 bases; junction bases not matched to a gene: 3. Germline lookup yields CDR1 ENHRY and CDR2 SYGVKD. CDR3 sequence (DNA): TGTGCCATCAGTGAGTCGTCAGGGGGCCCTAACTATGGCTACACCTTC. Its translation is CAISESSGGPNYGYTF.

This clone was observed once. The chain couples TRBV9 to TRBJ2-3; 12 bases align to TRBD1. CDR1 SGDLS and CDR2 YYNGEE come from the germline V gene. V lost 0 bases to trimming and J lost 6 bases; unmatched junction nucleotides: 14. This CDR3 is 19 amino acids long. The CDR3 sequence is CASSVAEGTGGGRRDTQYF. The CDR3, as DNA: TGTGCCAGCAGCGTAGCTGAAGGGACAGGGGGCGGCCGGCGGGATACGCAGTATTTT.

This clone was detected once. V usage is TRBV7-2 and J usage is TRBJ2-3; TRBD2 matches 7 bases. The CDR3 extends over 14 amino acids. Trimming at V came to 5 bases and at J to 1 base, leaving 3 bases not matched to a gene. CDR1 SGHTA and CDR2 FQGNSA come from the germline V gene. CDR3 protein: CASSPSGGTDTQYF. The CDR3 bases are TGTGCCAGCAGCCCGAGCGGGGGCACAGATACGCAGTATTTT.

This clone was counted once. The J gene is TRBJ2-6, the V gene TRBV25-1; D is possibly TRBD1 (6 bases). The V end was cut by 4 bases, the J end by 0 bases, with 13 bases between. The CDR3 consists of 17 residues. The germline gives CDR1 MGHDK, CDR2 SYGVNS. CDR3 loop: CASSARPGASGANVLTF. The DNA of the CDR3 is TGTGCCAGCAGTGCCCGCCCAGGGGCCTCTGGGGCCAACGTCCTGACTTTC.

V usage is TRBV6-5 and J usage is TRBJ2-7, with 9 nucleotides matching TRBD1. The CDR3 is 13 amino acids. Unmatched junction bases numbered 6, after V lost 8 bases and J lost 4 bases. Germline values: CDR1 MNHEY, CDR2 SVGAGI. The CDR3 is CASHRGQGYEQYF. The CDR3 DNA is TGTGCCAGCCACAGGGGACAGGGTTACGAGCAGTACTTC.

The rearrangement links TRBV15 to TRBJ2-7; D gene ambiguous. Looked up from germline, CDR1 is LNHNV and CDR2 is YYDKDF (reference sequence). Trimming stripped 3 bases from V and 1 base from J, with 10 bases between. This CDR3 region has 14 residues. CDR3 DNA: TGTGCCACCAGCAGCACGGCGGAATCCTACGAGCAGTACTTC. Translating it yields CATSSTAESYEQYF.

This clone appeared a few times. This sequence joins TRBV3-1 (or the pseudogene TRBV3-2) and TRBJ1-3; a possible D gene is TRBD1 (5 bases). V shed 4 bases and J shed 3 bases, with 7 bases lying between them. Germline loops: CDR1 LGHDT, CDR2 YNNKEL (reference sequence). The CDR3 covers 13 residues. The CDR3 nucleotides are TGTGCCAGCAGCCCCCAGGGTGGAAACACCATATATTTT. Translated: CASSPQGGNTIYF.

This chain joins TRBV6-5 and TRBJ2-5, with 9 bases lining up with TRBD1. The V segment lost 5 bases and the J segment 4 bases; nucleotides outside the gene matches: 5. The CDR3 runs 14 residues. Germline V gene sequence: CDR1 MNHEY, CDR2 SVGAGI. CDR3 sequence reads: CASSRETGGETQYF. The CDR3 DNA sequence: TGTGCCAGCAGTAGAGAGACAGGGGGAGAGACCCAGTACTTC.

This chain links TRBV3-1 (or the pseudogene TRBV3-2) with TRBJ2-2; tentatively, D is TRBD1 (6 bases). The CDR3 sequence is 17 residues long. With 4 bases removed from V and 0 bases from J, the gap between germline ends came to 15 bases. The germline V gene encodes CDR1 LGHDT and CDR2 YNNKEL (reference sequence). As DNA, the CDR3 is TGTGCCAGCAGCCCTCCAGGGGCTATCGCGAACACCGGGGAGCTGTTTTTT. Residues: CASSPPGAIANTGELFF.